Sequencing of this T cell receptor (beta chain) was carried out in a study of T-cell memory formation after mild COVID-19. For this clonotype: The antigen is undetermined.

Broader study findings: Day 15 to 85 contracting clones showed balanced CD4/CD8; day 15 to 37 expanders favored CD4+.

The CDR3 consists of 15 residues. Germline trimming cut 7 bases from V and 3 bases from J; bases unmatched to any gene: 8. Germline CDR1 SGHTA, CDR2 FQGNSA. A single record per CDR3 protein comes from TCRdb applying MiXCR to the 5' RACE reads. The sample has roughly 450,000 distinct CDR3 sequences; around a sixth are singletons. The chain joins TRBV7-2 to TRBJ2-2, with 7 nucleotides matching TRBD1. The TCR was taken from an adult woman who had mild COVID-19 (a few samples of this study predate the infection). Cell type and time point are not known. Sequenced material: PBMCs or a T cell subset sorted from them (not recorded which). The CDR3 coding sequence is TGTGCCAGCAAAAGGGGGACAGAGTACACCGGGGAGCTGTTTTTT. This encodes CASKRGTEYTGELFF. Full variable domain (remainder filled in from reference TRBV7-2 and TRBJ2-2): GAGVSQSPSNKVTEKGKDVELRCDPISGHTALYWYRQSLGQGLEFLIYFQGNSAPDKSGLPSDRFSAERTGGSVSTLTIQRTQQEDSAVYLCASKRGTEYTGELFFGEGSRLTVL.